A single sample is the source of the 15 T cell receptor beta chains below, sequenced in a study of blood T cell repertoires in COVID-19. Libraries were prepared by immunoSEQ multiplex PCR; TCRdb keeps only in-frame clonotypes and omits some of them. The table records approximately 300,000 clones, around nine tenths of them present only once. The sequencing sample was made of PBMCs or T cells enriched from blood (not recorded which). Source of these receptors: a young woman who had recovered from COVID-19.

This clone has only one observation. The rearrangement joins TRBV6-5 to TRBJ2-1; the D gene is possibly TRBD2 (6 bases). This CDR3 comprises 14 residues. Looked up from germline, CDR1 is MNHEY and CDR2 is SVGAGI. The V end was cut by 6 bases, the J end by 6 bases, with 15 bases between. CDR3 in DNA: TGTGCCAGCAGCCGGGACTCCCTCCCCAATGAGCAGTTCTTC. Protein: CASSRDSLPNEQFF.

This clone was counted once. V is TRBV5-8 and J is TRBJ2-5; 7 nucleotides agree with TRBD2. V lost 4 bases to trimming and J lost 1 base; unmatched junction nucleotides: 7. Germline V lookup: CDR1 SGHTS, CDR2 YDEGEE. The CDR3 totals 15 residues. The CDR3 DNA reads as TGTGCCAGCAGCCAGCTAGCGGCGAGCCAAGAGACCCAGTACTTC. It translates to CASSQLAASQETQYF.

This chain links TRBV5-1 with TRBJ1-2; perhaps TRBD1 as D (6 bases). Trimming shortened V by 1 base and J by 2 bases, and 9 bases separated the two germline ends. The CDR3 totals 14 residues. Germline V gene lookup returns CDR1 SGHRS and CDR2 YFSETQ. The CDR3 DNA is TGCGCCAGCAGCTTGCCGGGACAAAACTATGGCTACACCTTC. Translated, it gives CASSLPGQNYGYTF.

This sequence joins TRBV29-1 and TRBJ1-1; D uncertain. V gave up 5 bases and J gave up 4 bases, with 11 bases separating them. This CDR3 spans 12 amino acids. Germline V lookup: CDR1 SQVTM, CDR2 ANQGSEA. The CDR3 is CSVRPPGTEAFF. In DNA, the CDR3 is TGCAGCGTTCGACCTCCAGGCACTGAAGCTTTCTTT.

This chain connects TRBV27 to TRBJ2-1; D is perhaps TRBD2 (6 bases). Germline CDR1 MNHEY, CDR2 SMNVEV (reference sequence). V lost 8 bases, J lost 6 bases, and 11 bases lay in between. The CDR3 extends over 12 amino acids. The CDR3 protein is CASWRVANEQFF. In DNA form, the CDR3 reads TGTGCCAGCTGGAGGGTAGCCAATGAGCAGTTCTTC.

The rearrangement uses TRBV3-1 (or the pseudogene TRBV3-2) and TRBJ2-3; the D is unclear. This CDR3 is 17 amino acids long. Deletions cut 0 bases from V and 1 base from J, with 14 bases between. Germline V gene sequence: CDR1 LGHDT, CDR2 YNNKEL (reference sequence). CDR3: CASSQDLGLLGTDTQYF. For the CDR3, the DNA is TGTGCCAGCAGCCAAGATCTAGGTTTATTGGGCACAGATACGCAGTATTTT.

CDR3 nucleotides: TGTGCCAGCAGTGAAGGGGAGGGGAACTATGGGGGCTACACCTTC. This translates into CASSEGEGNYGGYTF. The rearrangement uses TRBV2 and TRBJ1-2; the D gene is possibly TRBD1 (5 bases). Germline V gene lookup returns CDR1 SNHLY and CDR2 FYNNEI. Trimming cost V 1 base and J 8 bases, with 17 bases left between them. The CDR3 is made up of 15 amino acids.

The chain links TRBV9 to TRBJ1-5; TRBD1 agrees at 7 bases. Germline CDR1 and CDR2: SGDLS and YYNGEE. This CDR3 is 14 amino acids long. V shed 4 bases and J 6 bases; nucleotides not matched to a gene: 7. The CDR3: CASSPHRGSQPQHF. As DNA, the CDR3 is TGTGCCAGCAGCCCTCACAGGGGCAGTCAGCCCCAGCATTTT.

This rearrangement joins TRBV5-8 to TRBJ1-4, with a weak D call TRBD1 (5 bases). V lost 1 base and J 8 bases, leaving 12 bases between the germline ends. The CDR3 loop spans 14 amino acids. Germline CDR1 reads SGHTS; CDR2 reads YDEGEE. The CDR3 here is CASSLYRQNEKLFF. The CDR3 DNA is TGTGCCAGCAGCTTGTACAGGCAGAACGAAAAACTGTTTTTT. The whole variable domain, remainder taken from reference TRBV5-8 and TRBJ1-4, is EAGVTQSPTHLIKTRGQQATLRCSPISGHTSVYWYQQALGLGLQFLLWYDEGEERNRGNFPPRFSGRQFPNYSSELNVNALELEDSALYLCASSLYRQNEKLFFGSGTQLSVL.

The rearrangement links TRBV10-3 to TRBJ1-1; 7 bases fit TRBD1. The germline V gene encodes CDR1 ENHRY and CDR2 SYGVKD. After removal of 7 bases from V and 3 bases from J, the junction contained 5 bases not matched to a gene. This CDR3 is 13 amino acids long. This CDR3 reads CAITAQGDTEAFF. The DNA of the CDR3 is TGTGCCATCACTGCCCAGGGGGACACTGAAGCTTTCTTT.

The gene calls are TRBV6-5 and TRBJ1-1; 7 bases line up with TRBD1. V was pared by 0 bases and J by 4 bases, with 8 bases of the junction left unmatched. The CDR3 spans 16 residues. From germline, CDR1 is MNHEY and CDR2 SVGAGI. The CDR3 sequence: CASSYSFRTGATEAFF. The CDR3 DNA is TGTGCCAGCAGTTACTCATTCCGGACAGGAGCCACTGAAGCTTTCTTT.

The rearrangement joins TRBV11-2 to TRBJ2-3, with D possibly matching TRBD1 (6 bases). The V end lost 4 bases, the J end lost 4 bases, and 12 bases lay between the germline ends. The CDR3 contains 14 residues. Germline V CDR1 and CDR2: SGHAT, FQNNGV. CDR3 in amino acids: CASSSPQGPDTQYF. DNA of the CDR3: TGTGCCAGCAGCTCCCCACAGGGACCAGATACGCAGTATTTT.

This chain uses TRBV12-3 or TRBV12-4 with TRBJ2-5, with unresolved D. This CDR3 has 13 amino acids. V gave up 7 bases and J gave up 4 bases, with 13 bases separating them. The DNA for the CDR3 is TGTGCCAGCACTACCATGCCCTCAGAGACCCAGTACTTC. It specifies CASTTMPSETQYF.

With respect to this clone: Relative to the germline gene, one junction end is altered; a read error may explain this. The chain carries TRBV7-2 and TRBJ2-1; tentative D call: TRBD1 (6 bases). The CDR3 is 14 amino acids. The germline V gene has CDR1 SGHTA and CDR2 FQGNSA. The CDR3 DNA follows: TGTGCCAGCAGCTCAAGTTATGAGGCAGGGGAGCTCCTCTTC. Protein: CASSSSYEAGELLF.

The chain employs TRBV9 and TRBJ2-2; possible D gene TRBD1, 6 bases. This CDR3 spans 15 amino acids. Germline V CDR1 and CDR2: SGDLS, YYNGEE. V shed 4 bases and J shed 8 bases, with 18 bases lying between them. The CDR3 DNA reads TGTGCCAGCAGCCGGTGGGGACAAGAGGAGGGGGAGCTGTTTTTT. Its protein is CASSRWGQEEGELFF.